One and the same sample provided the 31 T cell receptor beta chains below, sequenced in a study of T cell responses to AZD1222 COVID-19 vaccine. Method: immunoSEQ multiplex PCR; TCRdb's copy keeps in-frame clones and lacks some. The repertoire has about 130,000 clones, 87% of them found once; the top ten carry 1.3% to 1.5%. Sequencing used peripheral blood, obtained on day 0 of AZD1222 vaccination. All receptors come from an adult in good health.

This clone was recorded many times. The chain links TRBV28 to TRBJ2-7; a possible D gene is TRBD1 (6 bases). This CDR3 has 14 amino acids. Germline-derived CDR1 and CDR2 are MDHEN and SYDVKM. Trimming shortened V by 6 bases and J by 2 bases, and 14 bases separated the two germline ends. The CDR3 here is CASRTTGLAYEQYF. The CDR3 region has the DNA TGTGCCAGCAGGACAACAGGGCTCGCCTACGAGCAGTACTTC.

The rearrangement joins TRBV6-5 to TRBJ1-3; D is uncertain. With 6 bases removed from V and 0 bases from J, the gap between germline ends came to 12 bases. Per germline, CDR1 MNHEY and CDR2 SVGAGI. The CDR3 sequence is 15 residues long. The CDR3 is CASSQERVSGNTIYF. CDR3 coding DNA: TGTGCCAGCAGCCAAGAGAGAGTCTCTGGAAACACCATATATTTT.

The chain combines TRBV9 with TRBJ1-3; no definite D call. Germline V lookup: CDR1 SGDLS, CDR2 YYNGEE. The length of the CDR3 is 15 residues. Trimming took off 0 bases at V and 0 bases at J, with 7 bases between the two ends. The CDR3 DNA sequence: TGTGCCAGCAGCGTAGGAAAGAGCTCTGGAAACACCATATATTTT. This translates into CASSVGKSSGNTIYF.

The chain links TRBV4-3 to TRBJ2-5; a possible D gene is TRBD1 (5 bases). Germline loops: CDR1 LGHNA, CDR2 YSLEER. The CDR3 is 18 amino acids. V lost 0 bases and J lost 5, with 22 bases in between. CDR3 DNA sequence: TGCGCCAGCAGCCAAGATTGGGTCGGCAGGGAAGTTTTGGAGACCCAGTACTTC. Its protein product is CASSQDWVGREVLETQYF.

The CDR3 DNA reads TGTGCCAGCAGCCAGTACGCCAGGGTGGCTGAAGCTTTCTTT. Translated: CASSQYARVAEAFF. V and J are TRBV3-1 (or the pseudogene TRBV3-2) and TRBJ1-1; D is perhaps TRBD1 (5 bases). The CDR3 extends over 14 amino acids. V was shortened by 3 bases and J by 6 bases, with 14 bases between the two germline ends. Germline lookup yields CDR1 LGHDT and CDR2 YNNKEL (reference sequence).

CDR3 protein: CASSLDRGLDYGTQYF. As DNA, the CDR3 is TGTGCCAGCAGCTTAGATAGGGGGCTAGACTATGGGACCCAGTACTTC. The rearrangement joins TRBV11-2 to TRBJ2-5; 7 bases align to TRBD1. CDR1 is SGHAT, CDR2 FQNNGV, per germline. This CDR3 contains 16 residues. V dropped 0 bases and J dropped 7; count of bases not matched to a gene: 11.

The J gene is TRBJ2-7, the V gene TRBV15; tentatively, D is TRBD1 (6 bases). Germline CDR1 LNHNV, CDR2 YYDKDF (reference sequence). The CDR3 is made up of 16 amino acids. V dropped 0 bases and J dropped 5 bases, with 17 bases sitting between them. CDR3 DNA: TGTGCCACCAGCAGAGATTTTGAGCAGGGGTTGAACGAGCAGTACTTC. Encoded protein: CATSRDFEQGLNEQYF.

The chain recombines TRBV29-1 with TRBJ2-2; D not certain. Trimming pared 8 bases from V and 4 bases from J, leaving 11 bases between. The CDR3 contains 12 residues. The germline CDR1 and CDR2 sequences are SQVTM and ANQGSEA. The CDR3 DNA sequence: TGCAGCCCAGTGACGGGCACCGGGGAGCTGTTTTTT. Translation: CSPVTGTGELFF.

This chain links TRBV10-3 with TRBJ1-2, with TRBD1 matching over 7 bases. Germline V gene data show CDR1 as ENHRY and CDR2 as SYGVKD. CDR3 length equals 15 residues. V dropped 2 bases and J dropped 6; count of bases not matched to a gene: 9. The chain's CDR3 is CAISEPPPGTDGYTF. In DNA form, the CDR3 reads TGTGCCATCAGTGAGCCGCCGCCGGGGACAGATGGCTACACCTTC.

The chain combines TRBV24-1 with TRBJ2-3; 7 bases line up with TRBD1. Trimming took 3 bases from V and 3 from J; bases not matched to a gene: 8. Per germline, CDR1 KGHDR and CDR2 SFDVKD. The CDR3 contains 16 residues. CDR3 DNA: TGTGCCACCAGTGATCCGGGACAGACGGTGACAGATACGCAGTATTTT. Its translation: CATSDPGQTVTDTQYF.

The J gene is TRBJ2-3, the V gene TRBV2, with TRBD1 matching over 10 bases. Losses at the gene ends were 8 bases for V and 1 base for J; bases not matched to a gene: 6. Germline V gene sequence: CDR1 SNHLY, CDR2 FYNNEI. The CDR3 totals 15 residues. Written as DNA, the CDR3 is TGTGCCAGCGACCGGGACAGGGGAGGCACAGATACGCAGTATTTT. This gives the protein CASDRDRGGTDTQYF.

The chain joins TRBV5-1 to TRBJ2-7; 8 positions match TRBD1. CDR3 size: 16 residues. Trimming took 5 bases from V and 4 from J; bases not matched to a gene: 14. Germline V gene lookup returns CDR1 SGHRS and CDR2 YFSETQ. The CDR3 nucleotides read TGCGCCAGCAGTCGTAATCACCCGGACAGGGAGTACGAGCAGTACTTC. As protein: CASSRNHPDREYEQYF.

This CDR3 reads CASSTGQTSPLHF. The CDR3 DNA follows: TGTGCCAGCAGTACGGGACAGACTTCACCCCTCCACTTT. V is TRBV12-3 or TRBV12-4 and J is TRBJ1-6; 7 nucleotides line up with TRBD1. This CDR3 contains 13 residues. V dropped 5 bases and J dropped 9; count of bases not matched to a gene: 4.

The chain employs TRBV9 and TRBJ2-6; TRBD1 matches 9 bases. CDR3 size: 16 residues. Germline lookup yields CDR1 SGDLS and CDR2 YYNGEE. With 3 bases clipped from V and 3 bases from J, the junction kept 4 bases outside the gene matches. CDR3: CASSAQGASGANVLTF. As DNA, the CDR3 is TGTGCCAGCAGCGCACAGGGGGCCAGTGGGGCCAACGTCCTGACTTTC.

This clone occurred once. The junction and the germline gene differ at one end; a read error may be behind it. The V call is TRBV5-1, the J call TRBJ1-1; D is ambiguous. CDR1 is SGHRS and CDR2 is YFSETQ in the germline V gene. The CDR3 covers 13 residues. This CDR3 is CASSPQGNSEAFF. In nucleotides, the CDR3 is TGCGCCAGCAGCCCGCAAGGGAACTCTGAAGCTTTCTTT.

The chain employs TRBV27 and TRBJ1-1, with a possible D match to TRBD1 (6 bases). V was trimmed by 3 bases and J by 6 bases, leaving 14 bases between them. CDR3 length equals 14 residues. Germline CDR1 is MNHEY and CDR2 is SMNVEV (reference sequence). The CDR3 DNA is TGTGCCAGCAGTTTTTCAGGGGTGGCCCCTGAAGCTTTCTTT. Amino acids: CASSFSGVAPEAFF.

The chain employs TRBV11-3 and TRBJ2-2; 8 nucleotides match TRBD2. CDR1 is SGHNT and CDR2 is YENEEA in the germline V gene. The CDR3 totals 18 residues. With V trimmed by 5 bases and J by 5 bases, 16 bases remained unmatched. The CDR3 region has the DNA TGTGCCAGCAGCCCCCAGGCATTGACGGGGGGGGATACCGGGGAGCTGTTTTTT. It is translated as CASSPQALTGGDTGELFF. The full variable domain, rest sourced from reference TRBV11-3 and TRBJ2-2, is EAGVVQSPRYKIIEKKQPVAFWCNPISGHNTLYWYLQNLGQGPELLIRYENEEAVDDSQLPKDRFSAERLKGVDSTLKIQPAELGDSAVYLCASSPQALTGGDTGELFFGEGSRLTVL.

This clone occurred once. This chain links TRBV6-2 or TRBV6-3 with TRBJ1-2; 7 bases are a match to TRBD1. CDR3 length: 14 residues. Looked up from germline, CDR1 is MNHEY and CDR2 is SVGEGT. With V trimmed by 6 bases and J by 4 bases, 8 bases remained unmatched. CDR3 DNA: TGTGCCAGCAGCCCTAGGGACAGAGCCTATGGCTACACCTTC. This codes for CASSPRDRAYGYTF.

This chain uses TRBV12-3 or TRBV12-4 with TRBJ2-1, with D unresolved. The V end lost 2 bases, the J end lost 11 bases, and 13 bases lay between the germline ends. The CDR3 covers 13 residues. CDR3 amino acids: CASSLSNLRKQFF. The CDR3 DNA sequence: TGTGCCAGCAGTTTATCCAACCTAAGAAAGCAGTTCTTC.

The chain has TRBV7-6 and TRBJ1-2, with D tentatively TRBD1 (6 bases). CDR3 size: 15 residues. The germline V and J ends were trimmed by 0 bases and 3 bases, with 11 bases remaining between them. Looked up from germline, CDR1 is SGHVS and CDR2 is FNYEAQ. The CDR3 loop reads CASSLARGADYGYTF. The DNA of the CDR3 is TGTGCCAGCAGCTTAGCCAGGGGCGCGGACTATGGCTACACCTTC.

V and J are TRBV12-3 or TRBV12-4 and TRBJ1-4; weak D call: TRBD1 (5 bases). V was trimmed by 3 bases and J by 10 bases, leaving 9 bases between them. This CDR3 is built from 12 residues. The CDR3 spells CASSFQGVKLFF. The CDR3 region has the DNA TGTGCCAGCAGTTTCCAGGGCGTAAAACTGTTTTTT.

The chain links TRBV5-5 to TRBJ2-7; D possibly matches TRBD1 or TRBD2 (5 bases each). The CDR3 length is 14 residues. The germline gives CDR1 SGHKS, CDR2 YYEKEE (reference sequence). Trimming removed 1 base from V and 5 bases from J, with 13 bases in between. The chain's CDR3 is CASSLTGTGNEQYF. CDR3 bases: TGTGCCAGCAGCTTGACGGGGACCGGGAACGAGCAGTACTTC.

In this sample, this clone turned up a few times. This chain joins TRBV7-2 and TRBJ2-7; D possibly corresponds to TRBD2 (6 bases). This CDR3 comprises 18 residues. Germline V gene lookup returns CDR1 SGHTA and CDR2 FQGNSA. Between the trimmed V and J ends, which lost 8 bases and 2 bases, there was a span of 28 bases. The CDR3 region has the DNA TGTGCCAGCTCCCCGGCGGGCGGTGGACGGGAGAGGGCCTACGAGCAGTACTTC. Its translation: CASSPAGGGRERAYEQYF.

V is TRBV27 and J is TRBJ1-4; the D gene is possibly TRBD1 (6 bases). Trimming shortened V by 2 bases and J by 7 bases, and 14 bases separated the two germline ends. CDR1 is MNHEY, CDR2 SMNVEV, per germline (reference sequence). The CDR3 is made up of 15 amino acids. For the CDR3, the DNA is TGTGCCAGCAGTTTAGGGGGGCGCGTAGGTGAAAAACTGTTTTTT. It translates to CASSLGGRVGEKLFF.

This sequence joins TRBV10-3 and TRBJ2-3; 7 positions agree with TRBD2. The CDR3 sequence is 18 residues long. After removal of 1 base from V and 0 bases from J, the junction contained 10 bases not matched to a gene. Looked up from germline, CDR1 is ENHRY and CDR2 is SYGVKD. CDR3 protein: CAISEFLAGDFSTDTQYF. The CDR3 DNA follows: TGTGCCATCAGTGAGTTTTTGGCGGGGGATTTTAGCACAGATACGCAGTATTTT.

This chain joins TRBV28 and TRBJ2-7; 12 nucleotides agree with TRBD1. V dropped 4 bases and J dropped 5; count of bases not matched to a gene: 3. Germline CDR1 and CDR2: MDHEN and SYDVKM. The length of the CDR3 is 14 residues. CDR3: CASSYGTGGHEQYF. In DNA form, the CDR3 reads TGTGCCAGCAGTTACGGGACAGGGGGCCACGAGCAGTACTTC.

The chain carries TRBV28 and TRBJ1-4; 7 nucleotides agree with TRBD1. The CDR3 extends over 18 amino acids. Germline V gives CDR1 MDHEN, CDR2 SYDVKM. After removal of 5 bases from V and 3 bases from J, the junction contained 15 bases not matched to a gene. The CDR3 DNA is TGTGCCAGCAGTACCCCGACAGGGAGTGGGGTAGCTAATGAAAAACTGTTTTTT. Amino acid sequence: CASSTPTGSGVANEKLFF. Looking up the rest from reference TRBV28 and TRBJ1-4 gives the full variable domain: DVKVTQSSRYLVKRTGEKVFLECVQDMDHENMFWYRQDPGLGLRLIYFSYDVKMKEKGDIPEGYSVSREKKERFSLILESASTNQTSMYLCASSTPTGSGVANEKLFFGSGTQLSVL.

The chain couples TRBV5-1 to TRBJ1-5, with 8 bases aligning to TRBD1. The junction had 7 bases not matched to a gene; V was cut back by 0 bases and J by 5 bases. CDR1 and CDR2 from the germline V gene are SGHRS and YFSETQ. The CDR3 sequence is 16 residues long. DNA of the CDR3: TGCGCCAGCAGCTTGGGGGCGACAGGGGACTATCAGCCCCAGCATTTT. This codes for CASSLGATGDYQPQHF.

The chain combines TRBV2 with TRBJ1-5; D perhaps matches TRBD1 (6 bases). CDR1 and CDR2 from the germline V gene are SNHLY and FYNNEI. The ends were cut back, 4 bases at V and 1 base at J, with 17 bases in the middle. This CDR3 comprises 17 residues. In DNA form, the CDR3 reads TGTGCCAGCAGTGGGGGGCCTGGGGGCGCGAGCAATCAGCCCCAGCATTTT. It yields the protein CASSGGPGGASNQPQHF.

The chain joins TRBV5-1 to TRBJ1-1; 9 bases map to TRBD1. The CDR3 is 17 residues long. CDR1 and CDR2 (germline): SGHRS, YFSETQ. The V segment lost 3 bases and the J segment 4 bases; nucleotides outside the gene matches: 13. CDR3 bases: TGCGCCAGCAGCTCCGGGACAGGGTCGAGTTGGGGCACTGAAGCTTTCTTT. Protein sequence: CASSSGTGSSWGTEAFF.

The chain uses TRBV5-4 and TRBJ2-1; D remains ambiguous. CDR1 is SGHNT and CDR2 is YYREEE in the germline V gene (reference sequence). The CDR3 has 15 residues. Trimming took off 1 base at V and 5 bases at J, with 13 bases between the two ends. The CDR3 nucleotides read TGTGCCAGCAGCTTGTTTAACACGAATGACAATGAGCAGTTCTTC. Amino acid sequence: CASSLFNTNDNEQFF.